Included here is one TCR beta chain sequence, with context. Sequenced by immunoSEQ multiplex PCR; TCRdb stores in-frame clones only, minus some. The sample has some 2,000,000 clones, 85% to 95% seen once. This entry comes from a study of shared clonotypes between healthy human individuals. The germline V gene has CDR1 LNHDA and CDR2 SQIVND (reference sequence). This CDR3 region has 13 residues. Trimming took 10 bases from V and 0 from J, leaving 10 bases between them. This chain links TRBV19 with TRBJ1-3; D may be TRBD1 (5 bases). This clonotype was obtained from a man between 18 and 29 years old in good health. The specimen sequenced was naive CD4+ T cells sorted from blood. Indicated subset: CD45RA+ positively selected. In nucleotides, the CDR3 is TGTGCCACCCCTACAGGCTCTGGAAACACCATATATTTT. It encodes CATPTGSGNTIYF. The full variable domain, in which reference TRBV19 and TRBJ1-3 provide the parts outside the CDR3, is DGGITQSPKYLFRKEGQNVTLSCEQNLNHDAMYWYRQDPGQGLRLIYYSQIVNDFQKGDIAEGYSVSREKKESFPLTVTSAQKNPTAFYLCATPTGSGNTIYFGEGSWLTVV.